The 27 T cell receptor beta chains below were found in one sample sequenced in a study of blood T cells in healthy people across ages. Primed by a sample-barcoded 5' primer and a J-beta primer mix, a second PCR proceeded for about 6 to 11 cycles. MiXCR was run by TCRdb on the 5' RACE reads, yielding one entry per CDR3 protein. The repertoire holds some 790,000 distinct CDR3 sequences, around 26% seen once, with roughly 17% in the top ten. Sequencing used blood. The receptors were gathered from a woman of 80 years or more in good health.

Worth noting for this clonotype: A much larger clone is a single base away; this may be a read error. The chain links TRBV20-1 to TRBJ2-1; 12 nucleotides match TRBD2. CDR1 and CDR2 (germline): DFQATT, SNEGSKA (reference sequence). This CDR3 is built from 14 residues. The CDR3 region has the DNA TGCAGTGCTAGGGCTAGCGGGGGGGTCGATGAGCGGTTCTTC. Its translation is CSARASGGVDERFF.

This sequence joins TRBV20-1 and TRBJ2-5, with 13 bases fitting TRBD2. The J call is doubtful: the DNA matches TRBJ2-7 better. Germline V gene data show CDR1 as DFQATT and CDR2 as SNEGSKA (reference sequence). There are 16 residues in the CDR3. The CDR3 reads CSARDGTSGTLYEQYF. DNA of the CDR3: TGCAGTGCTAGAGATGGGACTAGCGGGACTCTTTACGAGCAGTACTTC.

This clonotype has ten or more counts. The chain employs TRBV7-2 and TRBJ2-3, with TRBD1 matching 7 bases. The CDR3 length is 16 residues. After removal of 2 bases from V and 3 bases from J, the junction contained 8 bases not matched to a gene. The germline CDR1 and CDR2 sequences are SGHTA and FQGNSA. The CDR3 loop reads CASSLLGTVSTDTQYF. In DNA, the CDR3 is TGTGCCAGCAGCTTATTGGGGACAGTCTCAACAGATACGCAGTATTTT.

About this clonotype: This likely comes from a read error, as the CDR3 has no conserved phenylalanine or tryptophan at its end. The chain employs TRBV5-1 and TRBJ2-2; TRBD1 matches at 9 bases. The CDR3 sequence is 14 residues long. CDR1 is SGHRS, CDR2 YFSETQ, per germline. After removal of 4 bases from V and 5 bases from J, the junction contained 3 bases not matched to a gene. CDR3: CASSTGGRTGELFL. CDR3 coding DNA: TGCGCCAGCAGCACAGGGGGCCGGACCGGGGAGCTGTTTTTG.

To note about this clonotype: A much larger clone is a single base away; this may be a read error. The V and J genes are TRBV5-1 and TRBJ2-5, with 7 bases aligning to TRBD2. The V gene's germline CDR1 is SGHRS and CDR2 YFSETQ. The CDR3 has 16 residues. With 1 base clipped from V and 2 bases from J, the junction kept 8 bases outside the gene matches. CDR3 in amino acids: CASSLRRGWHQETQYF. The CDR3 region has the DNA TGCGCCAGCAGCTTGAGGCGGGGGTGGCATCAAGAGACCCAGTACTTC.

This clonotype appeared many times. This rearrangement joins TRBV29-1 to TRBJ1-5; D possibly corresponds to TRBD1 (5 bases). Germline V gene sequence: CDR1 SQVTM, CDR2 ANQGSEA. The ends were cut back, 5 bases at V and 4 bases at J, with 15 bases in the middle. The CDR3 covers 14 residues. The CDR3 DNA sequence: TGCAGCGTTACTACAGGTGTATTAAATCAGCCCCAGCATTTT. Its translation is CSVTTGVLNQPQHF.

Only a few counts were recorded for this clonotype. The chain couples TRBV20-1 to TRBJ2-2; 7 nucleotides line up with TRBD1. V lost 0 bases, J lost 2 bases, and 3 bases stayed unmatched. Germline lookup yields CDR1 DFQATT and CDR2 SNEGSKA (reference sequence). The CDR3 spans 15 residues. The CDR3 reads CSARERGLNTGELFF. The CDR3, as DNA: TGCAGTGCTAGAGAAAGGGGGCTTAACACCGGGGAGCTGTTTTTT.

Notes on this clonotype: This could be a read error, since a much larger clone is one nucleotide away. The J gene is TRBJ1-2, the V gene TRBV3-1; D is unresolved. The V gene lost 5 bases and the J gene lost 8 bases, with 15 bases spanning the gap. The CDR3 covers 13 residues. The V gene's germline CDR1 is LGHDT and CDR2 YNNKEL (reference sequence). In DNA, the CDR3 is TGTGCCAGCAGCTCCAGGCGGGATGGAGGCTACACCTTC. Translation gives CASSSRRDGGYTF.

This clonotype was detected many times. The chain is built from TRBV12-3 or TRBV12-4 and TRBJ1-2, with D hard to call. The V end lost 4 bases, the J end lost 8 bases, and 11 bases lay between the germline ends. The CDR3 consists of 12 residues. CDR3 sequence (DNA): TGTGCCAGCAGTTGGACTTCGTGGGGCTACACCTTC. This codes for CASSWTSWGYTF.

This clonotype showed up many times. The chain has TRBV12-3 or TRBV12-4 and TRBJ2-5, with 8 bases aligning to TRBD1. The CDR3 is made up of 14 amino acids. V gave up 6 bases and J gave up 5 bases; unmatched junction bases: 8. CDR3 in DNA: TGTGCCAGCAGCCACGACAGGGGAGCGGAGACCCAGTACTTC. Residues: CASSHDRGAETQYF.

The V call is TRBV29-1, the J call TRBJ2-1; D may be TRBD1 or TRBD2 (5 bases each). V gave up 1 base and J gave up 5 bases, with 9 bases separating them. There are 13 residues in the CDR3. Germline lookup yields CDR1 SQVTM and CDR2 ANQGSEA. CDR3 sequence reads: CSVEGGSHNEQFF. The CDR3 DNA sequence: TGCAGCGTTGAAGGGGGGAGCCACAATGAGCAGTTCTTC.

The sample holds a few counts of this clonotype. A much larger clone differs from this one at a single base, so this may be a read error. The chain recombines TRBV10-2 with TRBJ2-1, with 8 bases fitting TRBD2. Looked up from germline, CDR1 is WSHSY and CDR2 is SAAADI. The V and J ends lost 4 bases and 13 bases, in that order; junction bases with no gene match: 9. The length of the CDR3 is 13 residues. This CDR3 reads CASSAGRGETQFF. Written as DNA, the CDR3 is TGCGCCAGCAGTGCCGGGAGGGGGGAGACCCAGTTCTTC.

The chain recombines TRBV28 with TRBJ2-7; possibly TRBD2 for D (6 bases). Trimming shortened V by 8 bases and J by 4 bases, and 18 bases separated the two germline ends. Germline V gene data show CDR1 as MDHEN and CDR2 as SYDVKM. This CDR3 is 14 amino acids long. The CDR3 sequence is CASDGGGARYEQYF. The CDR3 bases are TGTGCCAGCGATGGTGGCGGGGCGAGGTACGAGCAGTACTTC.

This clonotype has only a few counts. The rearrangement joins TRBV5-1 to TRBJ2-2, with 9 bases fitting TRBD2. The germline V gene has CDR1 SGHRS and CDR2 YFSETQ. Germline trimming cut 0 bases from V and 4 bases from J; bases unmatched to any gene: 4. The CDR3 loop spans 16 amino acids. The CDR3 reads CASSLETSGLTGELFF. In DNA form, the CDR3 reads TGCGCCAGCAGCTTGGAGACTAGCGGTCTCACCGGGGAGCTGTTTTTT. The full variable domain, rest sourced from reference TRBV5-1 and TRBJ2-2, is KAGVTQTPRYLIKTRGQQVTLSCSPISGHRSVSWYQQTPGQGLQFLFEYFSETQRNKGNFPGRFSGRQFSNSRSEMNVSTLELGDSALYLCASSLETSGLTGELFFGEGSRLTVL.

This clonotype has just a few counts. The V and J genes are TRBV4-1 and TRBJ1-5; TRBD1 might be the D (6 bases). In germline, CDR1 is MGHRA, CDR2 YSYEKL. The V end lost 1 base, the J end lost 11 bases, and 18 bases lay between the germline ends. The CDR3 sequence is 15 residues long. CDR3 sequence (DNA): TGCGCCAGCAGCCAAGGAGTGGGGGGGGCTTCGACCCAGCATTTT. It yields the protein CASSQGVGGASTQHF.

The chain has TRBV2 and TRBJ1-2, with D perhaps matching TRBD1 (6 bases). Trimming stripped 6 bases from V and 5 bases from J, with 16 bases between. This CDR3 comprises 14 residues. Germline CDR1 reads SNHLY; CDR2 reads FYNNEI. CDR3 amino acids: CASRVVRGGYGYTF. The CDR3 DNA follows: TGTGCCAGCAGAGTCGTCAGGGGTGGATATGGCTACACCTTC.

The chain recombines TRBV28 with TRBJ1-4; the D is unclear. The CDR3 covers 13 residues. Looked up from germline, CDR1 is MDHEN and CDR2 is SYDVKM. The V end was cut by 2 bases, the J end by 8 bases, with 9 bases between. In nucleotides, the CDR3 is TGTGCCAGCAGTTTAGGGCAGGCCGAAAAACTGTTTTTT. Its protein is CASSLGQAEKLFF.

Many counts were recorded for this clonotype. The V gene is TRBV20-1, the J gene TRBJ2-1, with 7 bases that match TRBD2. The V gene end was trimmed by 5 bases and the J gene end by 0 bases; junction bases not matched to a gene: 10. CDR3 length equals 16 residues. The germline CDR1 and CDR2 sequences are DFQATT and SNEGSKA (reference sequence). The CDR3 DNA follows: TGCAGTGCTCCTACTAAGCGGGGAGGCTCCTACAATGAGCAGTTCTTC. Protein: CSAPTKRGGSYNEQFF.

V and J are TRBV4-1 and TRBJ2-3; D gene unclear. This CDR3 has 16 amino acids. With 1 base removed from V and 1 base from J, the gap between germline ends came to 12 bases. Germline V gene sequence: CDR1 MGHRA, CDR2 YSYEKL. The CDR3 DNA follows: TGCGCCAGCAGCCAAGGCGGCCCACAACGCACAGATACGCAGTATTTT. Translating it yields CASSQGGPQRTDTQYF.

At least ten counts were recorded for this clonotype. The chain joins TRBV28 to TRBJ2-7, with 8 bases fitting TRBD1. With 4 bases clipped from V and 3 bases from J, the junction kept 2 bases outside the gene matches. The CDR3 sequence is 13 residues long. Germline values: CDR1 MDHEN, CDR2 SYDVKM. The CDR3, as DNA: TGTGCCAGCAGTTCCGGACAGGGCTACGAGCAGTACTTC. Translated: CASSSGQGYEQYF. The full variable domain, in which reference TRBV28 and TRBJ2-7 provide the parts outside the CDR3, is DVKVTQSSRYLVKRTGEKVFLECVQDMDHENMFWYRQDPGLGLRLIYFSYDVKMKEKGDIPEGYSVSREKKERFSLILESASTNQTSMYLCASSSGQGYEQYFGPGTRLTVT.

In its sample, this clonotype was seen many times. The V call is TRBV7-9, the J call TRBJ1-2; D call uncertain. Trimming stripped 4 bases from V and 5 bases from J, with 11 bases between. Per germline, CDR1 SEHNR and CDR2 FQNEAQ (reference sequence). CDR3 size: 13 residues. The CDR3 bases are TGTGCCAGCAGCTCCCTTTCAGCATATGGCTACACCTTC. Its translation is CASSSLSAYGYTF.

This clonotype was seen a single time. The chain recombines TRBV7-9 with TRBJ2-1, with D perhaps TRBD1 (5 bases). Germline CDR1 SEHNR, CDR2 FQNEAQ (reference sequence). The V end was cut by 1 base, the J end by 8 bases, with 15 bases between. The CDR3 runs to 15 residues. CDR3 nucleotides: TGTGCCAGCAGCTTAGGACAGTCCAGGTACGATGAGCAGTTCTTC. This gives the protein CASSLGQSRYDEQFF.

This chain links TRBV7-3 with TRBJ2-4, with 8 bases fitting TRBD1. The assigned J gene may be wrong: the sequence end matches TRBJ2-5 better. CDR3 length: 17 residues. Germline V gene sequence: CDR1 SGHTA, CDR2 FQGTGA. CDR3: CASSLMGRGRLGETQYF. The CDR3 nucleotides read TGTGCCAGCAGCCTCATGGGCAGGGGGCGCCTGGGTGAGACCCAGTACTTC.

This CDR3 reads CASSSTPQLGIQYF. In DNA form, the CDR3 reads TGTGCCAGCAGCTCAACTCCCCAGTTAGGCATTCAGTACTTC. The rearrangement joins TRBV7-2 to TRBJ2-4; D is unresolved. The CDR3 consists of 14 residues. Germline CDR1 is SGHTA and CDR2 is FQGNSA. V gave up 4 bases and J gave up 9 bases, with 16 bases separating them.

This clonotype occurred a few times. The chain uses TRBV18 and TRBJ2-3; TRBD1 matches at 7 bases. The germline V gene has CDR1 KGHSH and CDR2 LQKENI. The ends lost 5 bases at V and 1 base at J; junction bases unmatched: 6. This CDR3 has 15 residues. In nucleotides, the CDR3 is TGTGCCAGCTCAGCTCCGGGACAGCGCACAGATACGCAGTATTTT. This sequence encodes CASSAPGQRTDTQYF.

The sample holds a few counts of this clonotype. CDR3 nucleotides: TGTGCCAGCAGCCCTTCTTGGGGAGAGGAGCGCTATGGCTACACCTTC. This codes for CASSPSWGEERYGYTF. The chain links TRBV3-1 to TRBJ1-2, with D uncertain. Germline V gene lookup returns CDR1 LGHDT and CDR2 YNNKEL (reference sequence). The CDR3 runs to 16 residues. V lost 4 bases to trimming and J lost 4 bases, with 19 bases between them.

This clonotype occurred many times. The gene calls are TRBV18 and TRBJ1-2; D may be TRBD1 (5 bases). V lost 3 bases and J lost 4, with 9 bases in between. The CDR3 runs to 13 residues. Germline V gene data show CDR1 as KGHSH and CDR2 as LQKENI. This chain's CDR3 is CASSPGLSYGYTF. CDR3 coding DNA: TGTGCCAGCTCACCGGGACTGAGCTATGGCTACACCTTC.